These T cell receptor beta chains were read from a single sample in a study of shared clonotypes between healthy human individuals. Repertoires were generated with immunoSEQ multiplex PCR, while TCRdb's copy carries only in-frame clones and drops some. The profile covers about 680,000 clones, with about 92% appearing a single time and 24% taken by the ten largest. The sample comprised naive CD8+ T cells sorted from blood. The receptors shown here come from a man aged 25 to 45 in good health. Both conserved end residues are part of each CDR3.

J gene: TRBJ1-3; V gene: TRBV7-6; CDR3 protein: CASRFGNTIYF
J gene: TRBJ2-5; V gene: TRBV20-1; CDR3 protein: CSARGETQYF
J gene: TRBJ1-2; V gene: TRBV10-2; CDR3 protein: CASSTGFSIYGYTF
J gene: TRBJ2-7; V gene: TRBV7-9; CDR3 protein: CASSPSMGQFYEQYF
J gene: TRBJ2-6; V gene: TRBV9; CDR3 protein: CASSSPLQGSSSVPGANVLTF
J gene: TRBJ2-1; V gene: TRBV4-1; CDR3 protein: CASSQPAATYYNEQFF
J gene: TRBJ1-2; V gene: TRBV15; CDR3 protein: CATSRDQGYDGYTF
J gene: TRBJ2-6; V gene: TRBV25-1; CDR3 protein: CASGVRGPGYGANVLTF
J gene: TRBJ2-7; V gene: TRBV11-2; CDR3 protein: CASSVTGSYEQYF
J gene: TRBJ2-1; V gene: TRBV4-1; CDR3 protein: CASSSGPNNNEQFF
J gene: TRBJ2-7; V gene: TRBV19; CDR3 protein: CASSISAGGGYEQYF
J gene: TRBJ2-7; V gene: TRBV28; CDR3 protein: CATTPRDFGSYEQYF
J gene: TRBJ2-1; V gene: TRBV5-1; CDR3 protein: CASRPIPGTDTSNEQFF
J gene: TRBJ2-6; V gene: TRBV10-3; CDR3 protein: CAISEIAMHSGANVLTF
J gene: TRBJ2-3; V gene: TRBV27; CDR3 protein: CASSQSTDTQYF
J gene: TRBJ1-1; V gene: TRBV28; CDR3 protein: CASSGGAIWLTEAFF
J gene: TRBJ1-4; V gene: TRBV5-6; CDR3 protein: CASSQGFEKLFF
J gene: TRBJ2-7; V gene: TRBV6-5; CDR3 protein: CASSPMGGMYEQYF
J gene: TRBJ2-7; V gene: TRBV7-9; CDR3 protein: CASSSGTDEQYF
J gene: TRBJ2-7; V gene: TRBV5-1; CDR3 protein: CASSLGDYPYEQYF
J gene: TRBJ2-2; V gene: TRBV5-8; CDR3 protein: CASSLVVEDGTGELFF
J gene: TRBJ2-3; V gene: TRBV2; CDR3 protein: CASSTPRTSGTDTQYF
J gene: TRBJ2-7; V gene: TRBV7-6; CDR3 protein: CASSLEGSGDEQYF
J gene: TRBJ2-1; V gene: TRBV7-9; CDR3 protein: CASSLTNDQYNEQFF
J gene: TRBJ2-1; V gene: TRBV18; CDR3 protein: CASSPRRVTPSYNEQFF
J gene: TRBJ2-7; V gene: TRBV30; CDR3 protein: CAWSQGTGGYEQYF
J gene: TRBJ2-7; V gene: TRBV28; CDR3 protein: CASSMSVGVPYEQYF
J gene: TRBJ1-5; V gene: TRBV2; CDR3 protein: CASSSTPGDNQPQHF
J gene: TRBJ2-5; V gene: TRBV4-1; CDR3 protein: CASSQDWDRVEETQYF
J gene: TRBJ1-1; V gene: TRBV4-2; CDR3 protein: CASSQDGLEAFF
J gene: TRBJ2-7; V gene: TRBV5-1; CDR3 protein: CASSLELADSYEQYF
J gene: TRBJ2-3; V gene: TRBV15; CDR3 protein: CATSRDRDRTTSDTQYF
J gene: TRBJ2-1; V gene: TRBV7-6; CDR3 protein: CASSLAGGPINEQFF
J gene: TRBJ2-7; V gene: TRBV30; CDR3 protein: CAWTDQLPRQHSYEQYF
J gene: TRBJ2-1; V gene: TRBV18; CDR3 protein: CASSPNSRRNYTYNEQFF
J gene: TRBJ2-3; V gene: TRBV4-2; CDR3 protein: CASSQYTTDTQYF
J gene: TRBJ2-1; V gene: TRBV27; CDR3 protein: CASSKLAGVPNEQFF
J gene: TRBJ2-1; V gene: TRBV27; CDR3 protein: CASSKGPYNEQFF
J gene: TRBJ1-5; V gene: TRBV6-1; CDR3 protein: CASSEFRVRGNQPQHF
J gene: TRBJ1-1; V gene: TRBV5-4; CDR3 protein: CASSLVGSTEAFF
J gene: TRBJ2-7; V gene: TRBV13; CDR3 protein: CASSLGGTGAYEQYF
J gene: TRBJ2-1; V gene: TRBV29-1; CDR3 protein: CSVALSGKNEQFF
J gene: TRBJ2-2; V gene: TRBV4-2; CDR3 protein: CASSQAGELFF
J gene: TRBJ2-2; V gene: TRBV11-2; CDR3 protein: CASSFARELFF
J gene: TRBJ2-1; V gene: TRBV27; CDR3 protein: CASSYSSYNEQFF
J gene: TRBJ1-5; V gene: TRBV10-2; CDR3 protein: CASSADNQPQHF
J gene: TRBJ2-3; V gene: TRBV7-2; CDR3 protein: CASSLTFRFTDTQYF
J gene: TRBJ2-5; V gene: TRBV6-6; CDR3 protein: CASGRGALETQYF
J gene: TRBJ2-2; V gene: TRBV29-1; CDR3 protein: CSVEGGQGGTGELFF